This T cell receptor (beta chain) is drawn from a study of T cells in Graves' hyperthyroidism and ophthalmopathy. Regarding the study as a whole: Ophthalmopathy was predicted by the model a median of roughly 6.6 months ahead of onset.

The table lists this clonotype with many counts. The antigen is unknown. TCR beta CDR3 regions were amplified from RNA transcripts. A set of HTBI primers served as the primers for a first-round RT-PCR of the TCR CDR3. MiXCR, applied by TCRdb to the multiplex PCR reads, yields one record per CDR3 protein. Among a few hundred thousand distinct CDR3 sequences listed, 21% were seen once. Hyperthyroidism of Graves' type that showed no ophthalmopathy progression within 18 months was stable. The germline CDR1 and CDR2 sequences are SGHNT and YENEEA. The CDR3 is 16 residues long. The V and J ends lost 5 bases and 1 base, in that order; junction bases with no gene match: 9.

The chain couples TRBV11-3 to TRBJ1-1; 8 bases are a match to TRBD1. The clonotype originates from a woman between 45 and 60 years old with Graves' hyperthyroidism. The sequenced material came from blood. CDR3 in amino acids: CASSNDRGPRNTEAFF. CDR3 sequence (DNA): TGTGCCAGCAGCAACGACAGGGGACCCCGGAACACTGAAGCTTTCTTT.